The 26 T cell receptor beta chains below all came from one sample that was sequenced in a study of blood T cell repertoires in COVID-19. Clones were sequenced by immunoSEQ multiplex PCR, and TCRdb holds only the in-frame ones, with some missing. The sample records around 77,000 clones, more than 75% being singletons. Material: peripheral blood. Source of these receptors: an elderly woman with active or convalescent COVID-19.

The gene calls are TRBV5-1 and TRBJ2-7; 8 nucleotides line up with TRBD1. The length of the CDR3 is 12 residues. The germline V gene encodes CDR1 SGHRS and CDR2 YFSETQ. V lost 4 bases and J lost 10; bases outside the gene matches: 7. CDR3 sequence reads: CASSLDRGQQYF. For the CDR3, the DNA is TGCGCCAGCAGCCTTGACAGGGGCCAACAGTACTTC.

The table lists this clone with a count of one. The chain combines TRBV6-6 with TRBJ1-1, with 8 positions matching TRBD1. The V segment lost 6 bases and the J segment 3 bases; nucleotides outside the gene matches: 3. The CDR3 contains 13 residues. Germline loops: CDR1 MNHNY, CDR2 SVGAGI (reference sequence). This CDR3 is CASRLQGDTEAFF. The CDR3 DNA reads TGTGCCAGCAGGCTACAGGGGGACACTGAAGCTTTCTTT.

This chain joins TRBV25-1 and TRBJ1-1; maybe TRBD1 (6 bases). The ends were cut back, 11 bases at V and 7 bases at J, with 14 bases in the middle. Germline-derived CDR1 and CDR2 are MGHDK and SYGVNS. This CDR3 is built from 11 residues. Written as DNA, the CDR3 is TGTGCCTCCCGAGAGGGGGTTGAAGCTTTCTTT. Translation gives CASREGVEAFF.

CDR3 in amino acids: CASSGLNTGELFF. The CDR3 region has the DNA TGTGCCAGCAGCGGTCTAAACACCGGGGAGCTGTTTTTT. This chain connects TRBV7-3 to TRBJ2-2; D ambiguous. V gave up 5 bases and J gave up 2 bases, with 6 bases separating them. Per germline, CDR1 SGHTA and CDR2 FQGTGA. The CDR3 has 13 amino acids.

This rearrangement joins TRBV11-2 to TRBJ1-2; tentative D call: TRBD1 (5 bases). The CDR3 consists of 15 residues. Germline values: CDR1 SGHAT, CDR2 FQNNGV. V lost 6 bases to trimming and J lost 2 bases, with 16 bases between them. CDR3 loop: CASRKSGTANYGYTF. The CDR3 DNA reads TGTGCCAGCAGAAAAAGCGGGACCGCGAACTATGGCTACACCTTC.

The chain joins TRBV6-1 to TRBJ1-1; D is unclear. Germline V gives CDR1 MNHNS, CDR2 SASEGT. Trimming left V 2 bases short and J 3 bases short, with 10 bases between. CDR3 size: 14 residues. CDR3 residues: CASSELGRDTEAFF. CDR3 nucleotide sequence: TGTGCCAGCAGTGAACTGGGTCGGGACACTGAAGCTTTCTTT.

The chain couples TRBV11-2 to TRBJ1-1, with unresolved D. Trimming removed 0 bases from V and 12 bases from J, with 8 bases in between. The CDR3 spans 11 residues. Germline CDR1 SGHAT, CDR2 FQNNGV. DNA for the CDR3: TGTGCCAGCAGCTTAGATGAGCCACCTTTCTTT. Protein product: CASSLDEPPFF.

The chain's CDR3 is CASSLLGQGSYEQYF. The CDR3 coding sequence is TGCGCCAGCAGCCTCTTGGGACAGGGATCCTACGAGCAGTACTTC. V is TRBV5-1 and J is TRBJ2-7, with 9 bases that match TRBD1. This CDR3 contains 15 residues. Germline CDR1 reads SGHRS; CDR2 reads YFSETQ. The trim removed 4 bases at V and 1 base at J, leaving 6 bases unmatched.

This chain joins TRBV9 and TRBJ2-5, with a possible D match to TRBD2 (6 bases). Trimming shortened V by 1 base and J by 2 bases, and 9 bases separated the two germline ends. Germline loops: CDR1 SGDLS, CDR2 YYNGEE. This CDR3 contains 14 residues. The CDR3 coding sequence is TGTGCCAGCAGCGTAATGGGGGGTCAAGAGACCCAGTACTTC. Translating it yields CASSVMGGQETQYF.

In DNA form, the CDR3 reads TGTGCCAGCAGTCTATCGGGACAGGGGGATCAGCCCCAGCATTTT. Protein sequence: CASSLSGQGDQPQHF. The chain is built from TRBV6-5 and TRBJ1-5; 11 bases map to TRBD1. Trimming removed 5 bases from V and 5 bases from J; junction bases left unmatched: 5. This CDR3 is 15 amino acids long. Germline assignment: CDR1 MNHEY and CDR2 SVGAGI.

Many counts were recorded for this clone. V gene TRBV12-3 or TRBV12-4 combines with J gene TRBJ2-1; D unclear. V lost 4 bases to trimming and J lost 8 bases, with 6 bases between them. This CDR3 spans 11 amino acids. The CDR3 loop reads CASSSSYEQFF. CDR3 coding DNA: TGTGCCAGCAGTTCTAGTTATGAGCAGTTCTTC.

This clone occurred a few times. V usage is TRBV5-1 and J usage is TRBJ2-7, with a tentative D call TRBD1 (5 bases). The length of the CDR3 is 16 residues. CDR1 and CDR2 from the germline V gene are SGHRS and YFSETQ. Trimming took 5 bases from V and 4 from J, leaving 22 bases between them. DNA for the CDR3: TGCGCCAGCAGTGTAGGTTATGGTACAGGACCTTACGAGCAGTACTTC. It specifies CASSVGYGTGPYEQYF.

This sequence joins TRBV5-1 and TRBJ2-5; TRBD2 matches at 10 bases. V gave up 4 bases and J gave up 2 bases; unmatched junction bases: 2. CDR3 length: 14 amino acids. Germline-derived CDR1 and CDR2 are SGHRS and YFSETQ. Here the CDR3 reads CASSLSGGQETQYF. DNA of the CDR3: TGCGCCAGCAGCCTTAGCGGGGGGCAAGAGACCCAGTACTTC.

The chain uses TRBV7-2 and TRBJ2-7; D call uncertain. The CDR3 is made up of 11 amino acids. Germline V gene sequence: CDR1 SGHTA, CDR2 FQGNSA. V dropped 5 bases and J dropped 3 bases, with 5 bases sitting between them. The CDR3 sequence: CASSTYYEQYF. For the CDR3, the DNA is TGTGCCAGCAGCACCTACTACGAGCAGTACTTC.

This clone turned up a few times. The chain has TRBV6-5 and TRBJ1-1; D is unclear. Trimming left V 6 bases short and J 3 bases short, with 17 bases between. Germline values: CDR1 MNHEY, CDR2 SVGAGI. This CDR3 has 15 amino acids. The DNA for the CDR3 is TGTGCCAGCAGACGAATACCGCTAGAGGACACTGAAGCTTTCTTT. The encoded protein is CASRRIPLEDTEAFF.

A few counts support this clone. The rearrangement links TRBV7-9 to TRBJ2-7, with D possibly TRBD2 on 5 matching bases. The CDR3 runs 14 residues. Germline CDR1 reads SEHNR; CDR2 reads FQNEAQ (reference sequence). With 5 bases removed from V and 3 bases from J, the gap between germline ends came to 14 bases. CDR3 nucleotides: TGTGCCAGCAGCCGAGCCGGAGGTGGCTACGAGCAGTACTTC. Its protein product is CASSRAGGGYEQYF. The full variable domain, completed using reference TRBV7-9 and TRBJ2-7, is DTGVSQNPRHKITKRGQNVTFRCDPISEHNRLYWYRQTLGQGPEFLTYFQNEAQLEKSRLLSDRFSAERPKGSFSTLEIQRTEQGDSAMYLCASSRAGGGYEQYFGPGTRLTVT.

The DNA for the CDR3 is TGTGCCAGCACCAAGCTAGGGGACAGGGGAGAGACCCAGTACTTC. Translating gives CASTKLGDRGETQYF. The gene calls are TRBV11-2 and TRBJ2-5, with TRBD1 identical over 10 bases. The V segment lost 7 bases and the J segment 4 bases; nucleotides outside the gene matches: 9. This CDR3 has 15 amino acids. Per the germline V gene, CDR1 is SGHAT and CDR2 is FQNNGV. Looking up the rest from reference TRBV11-2 and TRBJ2-5 gives the full variable domain: EAGVAQSPRYKIIEKRQSVAFWCNPISGHATLYWYQQILGQGPKLLIQFQNNGVVDDSQLPKDRFSAERLKGVDSTLKIQPAKLEDSAVYLCASTKLGDRGETQYFGPGTRLLVL.

The rearrangement joins TRBV7-8 to TRBJ2-1; 9 nucleotides match TRBD2. V lost 5 bases, J lost 4 bases, and 6 bases stayed unmatched. CDR3 length equals 15 residues. Germline V CDR1 and CDR2: SGHVS, FQNEAQ. CDR3 sequence reads: CASSLQRGAYNEQFF. The CDR3 nucleotides read TGTGCCAGCAGCCTACAGCGGGGGGCGTACAATGAGCAGTTCTTC.

The V and J genes are TRBV10-3 and TRBJ2-2; 10 nucleotides match TRBD2. The CDR3 length is 16 residues. In germline, CDR1 is ENHRY, CDR2 SYGVKD. V trimming: 3 bases; J trimming: 5 bases; junction bases outside the gene matches: 6. The CDR3 sequence: CAISEQTSGETGELFF. As DNA, the CDR3 is TGTGCCATCAGTGAACAAACTAGCGGGGAGACCGGGGAGCTGTTTTTT.

The chain uses TRBV18 and TRBJ1-6, with a possible D match to TRBD1 (5 bases). Germline V gene data show CDR1 as KGHSH and CDR2 as LQKENI. The CDR3 sequence is 14 residues long. Between the trimmed V and J ends, which lost 2 bases and 8 bases, there was a span of 10 bases. CDR3 sequence: CASSPSGSDSPLHF. CDR3 sequence (DNA): TGTGCCAGCTCACCATCAGGGTCCGATTCACCCCTCCACTTT.

The V call is TRBV5-4, the J call TRBJ1-4; D is undetermined. The CDR3 covers 14 residues. Trimming took 4 bases from V and 8 from J, leaving 15 bases between them. Per the germline V gene, CDR1 is SGHNT and CDR2 is YYREEE (reference sequence). The CDR3 DNA is TGTGCCAGCAGCGCCGGTGTTTACGAGGAAAAACTGTTTTTT. It is translated as CASSAGVYEEKLFF.

The V and J genes are TRBV6-5 and TRBJ1-6, with TRBD1 matching 8 bases. J was trimmed by 9 bases and V by 5 bases; bases with no gene match: 3. The CDR3 length is 13 residues. The germline gives CDR1 MNHEY, CDR2 SVGAGI. The CDR3, as DNA: TGTGCCAGCAGTCCAGGGGGCGGTTCACCCCTCCACTTT. Translating it yields CASSPGGGSPLHF.

The V gene is TRBV10-3, the J gene TRBJ1-1; 7 bases line up with TRBD1. The V gene end was trimmed by 4 bases and the J gene end by 7 bases; junction bases not matched to a gene: 3. CDR3 length equals 12 residues. CDR1 and CDR2 (germline): ENHRY, SYGVKD. CDR3 sequence reads: CAISVPGGEAFF. CDR3 nucleotide sequence: TGTGCCATCAGTGTCCCAGGGGGTGAAGCTTTCTTT.

This clone turned up a few times. This chain uses TRBV5-1 with TRBJ2-3, with TRBD2 matching 9 bases. Germline lookup yields CDR1 SGHRS and CDR2 YFSETQ. The CDR3 consists of 16 residues. Trimming at V came to 4 bases and at J to 2 bases, leaving 8 bases not matched to a gene. CDR3: CASSPISGGTTDTQYF. Written as DNA, the CDR3 is TGCGCCAGCAGCCCCATTAGCGGGGGTACCACAGATACGCAGTATTTT.

This chain joins TRBV6-6 and TRBJ2-3; tentative D call: TRBD2 (5 bases). Germline V gives CDR1 MNHNY, CDR2 SVGAGI (reference sequence). The CDR3 is 14 amino acids. Trimming cost V 0 bases and J 2 bases, with 6 bases left between them. DNA for the CDR3: TGTGCCAGCAGTTACTCGAGGGCCACAGATACGCAGTATTTT. It encodes CASSYSRATDTQYF.

This clone was picked up many times. The chain is built from TRBV6-2 or TRBV6-3 and TRBJ1-6; 9 bases match TRBD1. The CDR3 runs to 15 residues. J lost 8 bases, V lost 0 bases, and 2 bases had no gene match. Germline V gene sequence: CDR1 MNHEY, CDR2 SVGEGT. The CDR3 DNA sequence: TGTGCCAGCAGTTACTCCGGACAGGGGTATTCACCCCTCCACTTT. It codes for CASSYSGQGYSPLHF.